What follows are 17 T cell receptor beta chains derived from one specimen sequenced in a study of T cell responses to AZD1222 COVID-19 vaccine. Method: immunoSEQ multiplex PCR; TCRdb's copy keeps in-frame clones and lacks some. The sample holds 150,000 to 200,000 clones, just over 85% seen once. The material sequenced was peripheral blood, taken on day 0 of AZD1222 vaccination. The receptors were sampled from an adult in good health.

The chain is built from TRBV7-6 and TRBJ2-7; D tentatively fits TRBD1 or TRBD2 (6 bases each). CDR1 and CDR2 (germline): SGHVS, FNYEAQ. This CDR3 region has 13 residues. V was clipped by 5 bases and J by 6 bases, with 14 bases between them. CDR3 protein: CASSPVGGGEQYF. The CDR3, as DNA: TGTGCCAGCAGCCCGGTGGGGGGCGGCGAGCAGTACTTC.

The chain employs TRBV21-1 and TRBJ1-5. TRBV21-1 is a pseudogene. The CDR3 runs to 13 residues. CDR3 sequence: CASSKGGAQPQHF. Here the CDR3 DNA reads TGTGCCAGCAGCAAAGGAGGGGCTCAGCCCCAGCATTTT.

The V call is TRBV5-6, the J call TRBJ1-2, with TRBD1 matching 7 bases. V lost 5 bases, J lost 5 bases, and 6 bases stayed unmatched. Germline V gives CDR1 SGHDT, CDR2 YYEEEE. CDR3 size: 13 residues. In nucleotides, the CDR3 is TGTGCCAGCAGTACAGGGGTGGGGTATGGCTACACCTTC. Translating gives CASSTGVGYGYTF.

V usage is TRBV5-4 and J usage is TRBJ2-5; D gene unclear. Trimming removed 2 bases from V and 5 bases from J, with 10 bases in between. The germline gives CDR1 SGHNT, CDR2 YYREEE (reference sequence). There are 13 residues in the CDR3. For the CDR3, the DNA is TGTGCCAGCAGCTTCAACGGGCGGGAGACCCAGTACTTC. Protein product: CASSFNGRETQYF.

V gene TRBV4-1 combines with J gene TRBJ1-2; D is unclear. Germline CDR1 MGHRA, CDR2 YSYEKL. Trimming left V 1 base short and J 5 bases short, with 11 bases between. This CDR3 has 14 amino acids. The CDR3 is CASSQVGSLYGYTF. The CDR3 DNA reads as TGCGCCAGCAGCCAAGTGGGCAGCCTATATGGCTACACCTTC.

This sequence joins TRBV3-1 (or the pseudogene TRBV3-2) and TRBJ1-2; D call uncertain. CDR1 is LGHDT and CDR2 is YNNKEL in the germline V gene (reference sequence). Trimming removed 2 bases at V and 7 bases at J, with 14 bases between. There are 14 residues in the CDR3. Here the CDR3 reads CASSQTHDSVGYTF. CDR3 nucleotide sequence: TGTGCCAGCAGCCAAACTCACGACTCCGTTGGCTACACCTTC.

The chain recombines TRBV7-9 with TRBJ1-2, with no clear D. V was shortened by 5 bases and J by 6 bases, with 10 bases between the two germline ends. Germline V lookup: CDR1 SEHNR, CDR2 FQNEAQ (reference sequence). The length of the CDR3 is 12 residues. CDR3 loop: CASSIDNHGYTF. CDR3 nucleotide sequence: TGTGCCAGCAGCATAGACAACCATGGCTACACCTTC.

Here the CDR3 DNA reads TGTGCCAGCAGCTACAACCGGGGGGGACAGGGGAACACCGGGGAGCTGTTTTTT. It codes for CASSYNRGGQGNTGELFF. The J gene is TRBJ2-2, the V gene TRBV2; a weak D match, TRBD1 (9 bases). The CDR3 runs 18 residues. Germline loops: CDR1 SNHLY, CDR2 FYNNEI. Trimming left V 6 bases short and J 1 base short, with 21 bases between.

This clone occurred once. The V and J genes are TRBV3-1 (or the pseudogene TRBV3-2) and TRBJ1-5; D is unresolved. This CDR3 region has 15 residues. V lost 1 base, J lost 1 base, and 8 bases lay in between. CDR1 and CDR2 (germline): LGHDT, YNNKEL (reference sequence). The CDR3 sequence: CASSQGGESNQPQHF. CDR3 bases: TGTGCCAGCAGCCAAGGTGGGGAAAGCAATCAGCCCCAGCATTTT.

This chain uses TRBV6-1 with TRBJ1-2, with D possibly TRBD1 on 5 matching bases. Germline CDR1 MNHNS, CDR2 SASEGT. Trimming left V 0 bases short and J 3 bases short, with 14 bases between. CDR3 length: 16 residues. CDR3 in amino acids: CASSEAGQGRYYGYTF. In DNA, the CDR3 is TGTGCCAGCAGTGAAGCGGGCCAGGGTAGATACTATGGCTACACCTTC.

The genes are TRBV19 and TRBJ1-2; 7 nucleotides line up with TRBD1. Trimming removed 9 bases from V and 2 bases from J; junction bases left unmatched: 6. This CDR3 is built from 13 residues. CDR1 LNHDA and CDR2 SQIVND come from the germline V gene (reference sequence). The DNA of the CDR3 is TGTGCCAGCCATCCGGACAGGAACTATGGCTACACCTTC. It is translated as CASHPDRNYGYTF.

The chain links TRBV12-5 to TRBJ1-5, with D tentatively TRBD1 (6 bases). Germline V lookup: CDR1 LGHNT, CDR2 FRNRAP. The CDR3 is made up of 19 amino acids. The V end was cut by 6 bases, the J end by 0 bases, with 24 bases between. CDR3 amino acids: CASGHPRDKGLYSNQPQHF. The CDR3 DNA reads as TGTGCTAGTGGCCACCCGAGGGACAAGGGCCTGTATAGCAATCAGCCCCAGCATTTT.

This clone was recorded only once. The chain employs TRBV2 and TRBJ1-1; D perhaps matches TRBD1 (5 bases). The CDR3 runs to 14 residues. Germline V gene data show CDR1 as SNHLY and CDR2 as FYNNEI. Trimming took 6 bases from V and 1 from J, leaving 12 bases between them. The DNA of the CDR3 is TGTGCCAGCAGGGGGCTCAGCGGGAACACTGAAGCTTTCTTT. This gives the protein CASRGLSGNTEAFF.

V gene TRBV4-1 combines with J gene TRBJ1-5, with D possibly TRBD1 on 6 matching bases. The CDR3 contains 17 residues. V was trimmed by 1 base and J by 0 bases, leaving 13 bases between them. The germline V gene has CDR1 MGHRA and CDR2 YSYEKL. CDR3 nucleotides: TGCGCCAGCAGCCAAGTAGGCAGGGGAAGTAGCAATCAGCCCCAGCATTTT. This sequence encodes CASSQVGRGSSNQPQHF.

V and J are TRBV14 and TRBJ2-5; no clear D gene. The CDR3 is made up of 11 amino acids. Germline-derived CDR1 and CDR2 are SGHDN and FVKESK. Trimming cost V 1 base and J 5 bases, with 2 bases left between them. The CDR3 DNA follows: TGTGCCAGCAGCCAAGTCGAGACCCAGTACTTC. Translation: CASSQVETQYF.

The J gene is TRBJ2-7, the V gene TRBV6-5; TRBD2 agrees at 10 bases. V was pared by 6 bases and J by 2 bases, with 7 bases of the junction left unmatched. Germline CDR1 reads MNHEY; CDR2 reads SVGAGI. This CDR3 has 15 amino acids. Here the CDR3 reads CASRLGLAGAYEQYF. CDR3 DNA sequence: TGTGCCAGCAGGCTTGGGCTAGCGGGGGCCTACGAGCAGTACTTC.

V gene TRBV30 combines with J gene TRBJ1-1, with 9 bases identical to TRBD1. The junction had 3 bases not matched to a gene; V was cut back by 5 bases and J by 5 bases. The CDR3 sequence is 12 residues long. Germline lookup yields CDR1 GTSNPN and CDR2 SVGIG (reference sequence). The CDR3 reads CAWGTGRTEAFF. CDR3 coding DNA: TGTGCCTGGGGGACAGGGAGAACTGAAGCTTTCTTT.